This section outlines one T cell receptor (beta chain) sequence together with its context. This specimen comes from a study of blood T cell repertoires in COVID-19. In the original workflow: Amplifying reference gene primers gave estimates of nucleated cell counts. Measured with immunoSEQ multiplex PCR; TCRdb has only the in-frame clones, and not every one. V and J calls and clone size are copied from that table; D and trimming were computed from the DNA. This sample has some 240,000 clones; around 87% occur once, and the top ten carry 2.1%. After removal of 4 bases from V and 8 bases from J, the junction contained 14 bases not matched to a gene. The CDR3 totals 16 residues. The germline V gene has CDR1 MGHRA and CDR2 YSYEKL.

J is TRBJ1-2 and V is TRBV4-1, with TRBD1 matching over 9 bases. Input material: peripheral blood. The TCR comes from a woman aged 55 to 70 with COVID-19, enrolled during active disease. The CDR3 DNA is TGCGCCAGCAGCCTTGGGACAGGGACATTGGCCGACGGCTACACCTTC. Residues: CASSLGTGTLADGYTF.